The clone carrying this T cell receptor (beta chain) appeared many times. The data were taken from a study of neurological immune-mediated disorders. Germline values: CDR1 SGDLS, CDR2 YYNGEE. Losses at the gene ends were 3 bases for V and 6 bases for J; bases not matched to a gene: 19. The CDR3 is 19 amino acids. TCRdb analysed the 5' RACE reads with MiXCR anew, one entry per CDR3 protein. The data hold 15,000 to 20,000 distinct CDR3 sequences, with approximately 12% observed a single time. This sequence was found in a woman between 45 and 60 years old in good health. V and J are TRBV9 and TRBJ2-3; 10 bases map to TRBD2. Sequenced sample: CD8+ T cells from blood. The CDR3 DNA reads as TGTGCCAGCAGCGGGGCTAGCGGGAGAATCGGAGCGCGAACGGATACGCAGTATTTT. Translation: CASSGASGRIGARTDTQYF.